This entry features one T cell receptor (beta chain) sequence. The antigen remains unidentified. This sample is drawn from a study of shared clonotypes between healthy human individuals. Study-level information: Per donor, three plates held CD4 naive cells, three held CD4 memory, two held CD8 naive and one held CD8 memory.

Genomic DNA belonging to each subset was distributed in equal measure over several immunoSEQ plates. Profiling relied on immunoSEQ multiplex PCR, and the TCRdb table lists in-frame clones only, not all of them. The table shows around 600,000 clones, with 85% to 95% occurring only once. Terminally differentiated effector memory CD45RA+ cells were excluded by CCR7 positive selection of CD45RO-negative cells. The CDR3 spans 15 residues. Study-wide points: Owing to a small donor count, the genetic and exposure-history diversity represented was limited.

The rearrangement links TRBV21-1 to TRBJ2-7. TRBV21-1 is reported as a pseudogene. The specimen sequenced was naive CD8+ T cells sorted from blood. This receptor was obtained from a woman aged 30 to 39 in good health. CDR3 region: CASSKAWEGMGEQYF. CDR3 sequence (DNA): TGTGCCAGCAGCAAAGCCTGGGAAGGGATGGGGGAGCAGTACTTC.